The clone carrying this T cell receptor beta chain appeared many times. Its matching antigen is unknown. This entry is derived from a study of Graves' ophthalmopathy and Graves' hyperthyroidism. Study results and limitations: The blood repertoire also included most expanded thyroid clonotypes above 0.001 frequency.

RNA transcripts served as template for amplifying TCR beta CDR3 sequences. The first-round RT-PCR employed HTBI primers together with the Qiagen OneStep RT-PCR kit. A multiplex PCR was then performed as the second round. MiXCR was run by TCRdb on the multiplex PCR reads, yielding one entry per CDR3 protein. Altogether 450,000 to 600,000 distinct CDR3 sequences are present, under 40% being singletons, with the ten largest covering about 4.2%. The CDR3 loop spans 14 amino acids. CDR1 is SGHTS and CDR2 is YDEGEE in the germline V gene. V was cut by 2 bases and J by 0 bases, with 9 bases left in between.

The gene calls are TRBV5-8 and TRBJ2-7; D is unclear. The receptor was isolated from an adult man with Graves' hyperthyroidism. The sequencing input was peripheral blood or thyroid tissue (not recorded which). CDR3 nucleotides: TGTGCCAGCAGCTTAATGGCGAGCTCCTACGAGCAGTACTTC. It encodes CASSLMASSYEQYF.